The 14 T cell receptor beta chains listed next were all sequenced from one sample in a study of identical twins. TCRdb called the 5' RACE reads again in MiXCR, with one record for every CDR3 protein. The sample comprises about 100,000 distinct CDR3 sequences, 5.9% of which are singletons, and approximately 12% rests with the top ten. The specimen sequenced was memory T cells sorted from blood. Receptor source: a woman in her forties or fifties in good health.

The chain employs TRBV20-1 and TRBJ2-1; 11 positions match TRBD2. After removal of 3 bases from V and 5 bases from J, the junction contained 9 bases not matched to a gene. The germline V gene has CDR1 DFQATT and CDR2 SNEGSKA (reference sequence). The length of the CDR3 is 16 residues. The CDR3 nucleotides are TGCAGTGCTAGCGTCCCTAGCGGGAGGCACGACAATGAGCAGTTCTTC. Translated, it gives CSASVPSGRHDNEQFF.

This clonotype has ten or more counts. The chain combines TRBV6-2 or TRBV6-3 with TRBJ2-1, with D hard to call. V dropped 6 bases and J dropped 10 bases, with 10 bases sitting between them. Germline-derived CDR1 and CDR2 are MNHEY and SVGEGT. This CDR3 has 11 residues. DNA of the CDR3: TGTGCCAGCAGCCACAGTTCGGAGCAGTTCTTC. As protein: CASSHSSEQFF.

This clonotype was found many times. The chain couples TRBV30 to TRBJ1-5; 7 bases are shared with TRBD1. V lost 6 bases to trimming and J lost 4 bases; unmatched junction nucleotides: 3. CDR3 length equals 12 residues. Germline V CDR1 and CDR2: GTSNPN, SVGIG (reference sequence). CDR3 region: CACRQGNQPQHF. DNA of the CDR3: TGTGCCTGTCGACAGGGTAATCAGCCCCAGCATTTT.

Ten or more counts support this clonotype. The chain combines TRBV19 with TRBJ2-1; 8 bases agree with TRBD2. This CDR3 contains 15 residues. From germline, CDR1 is LNHDA and CDR2 SQIVND (reference sequence). The ends lost 7 bases at V and 7 bases at J; junction bases unmatched: 12. The CDR3: CASTPDSGRGNEQFF. CDR3 bases: TGTGCCAGTACCCCCGACAGCGGGAGAGGTAATGAGCAGTTCTTC. Full variable domain (outside the CDR3, taken from reference TRBV19 and TRBJ2-1): DGGITQSPKYLFRKEGQNVTLSCEQNLNHDAMYWYRQDPGQGLRLIYYSQIVNDFQKGDIAEGYSVSREKKESFPLTVTSAQKNPTAFYLCASTPDSGRGNEQFFGPGTRLTVL.

This clonotype was counted a few times. The chain is built from TRBV3-1 and TRBJ2-1; 7 bases map to TRBD2. The V segment lost 6 bases and the J segment 8 bases; nucleotides outside the gene matches: 7. The CDR3 length is 13 residues. The V gene's germline CDR1 is LGHDT and CDR2 YNNKEL (reference sequence). CDR3 nucleotide sequence: TGTGCCAGCAGTCCGTTCGCGGGAGATGAGCAGTTCTTC. Residues: CASSPFAGDEQFF.

This clonotype was seen repeatedly, ten times or more. CDR3 sequence (DNA): TGCGCCAGCAGTATCTCACCAACAGGACAGCTGAACACTGAAGCTTTCTTT. Residues: CASSISPTGQLNTEAFF. V and J are TRBV5-1 and TRBJ1-1; perhaps TRBD1 as D (6 bases). Trimming pared 5 bases from V and 0 bases from J, leaving 20 bases between. The CDR3 spans 17 residues. Germline V CDR1 and CDR2: SGHRS, YFSETQ. Together with reference TRBV5-1 and TRBJ1-1, the CDR3 gives the full variable domain: KAGVTQTPRYLIKTRGQQVTLSCSPISGHRSVSWYQQTPGQGLQFLFEYFSETQRNKGNFPGRFSGRQFSNSRSEMNVSTLELGDSALYLCASSISPTGQLNTEAFFGQGTRLTVV.

This clonotype was recorded at least ten times. This chain connects TRBV20-1 to TRBJ2-7, with 12 bases matching TRBD2. The CDR3 spans 16 residues. CDR1 is DFQATT, CDR2 SNEGSKA, per germline (reference sequence). Trimming at V came to 3 bases and at J to 6 bases, leaving 12 bases not matched to a gene. This CDR3 is CSARRASGRADGEQYF. As DNA, the CDR3 is TGCAGTGCTAGGAGGGCTAGCGGGAGGGCCGATGGCGAGCAGTACTTC.

The table lists this clonotype with many counts. The J gene is TRBJ1-2, the V gene TRBV2, with 12 bases lining up with TRBD1. Germline V gene lookup returns CDR1 SNHLY and CDR2 FYNNEI. Trimming at V came to 5 bases and at J to 6 bases, leaving 10 bases not matched to a gene. This CDR3 spans 16 amino acids. The CDR3 bases are TGTGCCAGCAGTCCTCCGGGACAGGGGGCGTCGCATGGCTACACCTTC. Its translation: CASSPPGQGASHGYTF.

This clonotype showed up just a few times. The genes are TRBV20-1 and TRBJ1-1, with 7 bases lining up with TRBD1. Germline CDR1 DFQATT, CDR2 SNEGSKA (reference sequence). V lost 2 bases and J lost 6; bases outside the gene matches: 6. CDR3 length equals 13 residues. CDR3 sequence (DNA): TGCAGTGCTAGACCGACAGGGCTTCCTGAAGCTTTCTTT. This sequence encodes CSARPTGLPEAFF.

This clonotype was seen a few times. V is TRBV6-4 and J is TRBJ2-2; unclear D gene. Germline-derived CDR1 and CDR2 are MRHNA and SNTAGT. V lost 1 base and J lost 8, with 8 bases in between. The CDR3 has 13 residues. The CDR3 nucleotides are TGTGCCAGCAGTGACTACACGCGGGGGGAGCTGTTTTTT. As protein: CASSDYTRGELFF.

This clonotype appeared a few times. CDR3: CSARGEGLTDTQYF. In nucleotides, the CDR3 is TGCAGTGCTAGGGGGGAGGGCCTCACAGATACGCAGTATTTT. The chain has TRBV20-1 and TRBJ2-3; TRBD2 matches 7 bases. The V segment lost 3 bases and the J segment 2 bases; nucleotides outside the gene matches: 5. This CDR3 is 14 amino acids long. Germline V gene data show CDR1 as DFQATT and CDR2 as SNEGSKA (reference sequence).

This clonotype was detected ten times or more. The chain is built from TRBV29-1 and TRBJ2-7; D gene unclear. Deletions cut 4 bases from V and 3 bases from J, with 16 bases between. The CDR3 loop spans 14 amino acids. Germline CDR1 reads SQVTM; CDR2 reads ANQGSEA. CDR3 amino acids: CSVVIFGHNYEQYF. The CDR3, as DNA: TGCAGCGTTGTAATATTCGGTCACAACTACGAGCAGTACTTC.

Comment on this clonotype: Germline is not matched at one junction end, which may reflect a read error. The rearrangement links TRBV5-1 to TRBJ2-3, with D unclear. This CDR3 is built from 14 residues. The germline V gene has CDR1 SGHRS and CDR2 YFSETQ. The chain's CDR3 is CASSLGHRADTEYF. CDR3 bases: TGCGCCAGCAGCTTGGGCCATCGGGCAGATACGGAGTATTTT.

This clonotype was detected only a few times. The rearrangement joins TRBV20-1 to TRBJ2-5; 10 bases match TRBD1. The length of the CDR3 is 18 residues. V lost 7 bases, J lost 4 bases, and 21 bases stayed unmatched. From germline, CDR1 is DFQATT and CDR2 SNEGSKA (reference sequence). The CDR3 bases are TGCAGTGTCCCCCCCTCGACAGGGGGCTATCGGATGGGAGAGACCCAGTACTTC. Amino acid sequence: CSVPPSTGGYRMGETQYF.